Listed below are T cell receptor beta chains from one sample, sequenced in a study of cytomegalovirus exposure and HLA in healthy donors. Generated by immunoSEQ multiplex PCR, the TCRdb table keeps only in-frame clones and is missing some. The data show about 130,000 clones, roughly 79% seen once. The sequenced sample consisted of PBMCs. The receptors were sampled from a man aged 25-45 years in good health and CMV-seronegative. Each CDR3 is given without its conserved first and last residue. Size tells how often a clone was seen (once, few, many) or the class of an expanded clone, and some rows leave it out.

>TRBJ2-7|12|TRBV27|-
ASSLGQGAYEQY
>TRBJ2-2|12|TRBV7-2|-
ASSLGKGAGELF
>TRBJ2-7|11|TRBV13|-
ASSLERGWEQY
>TRBJ2-5|12|TRBV18|-
ASSAGLLTETQY
>TRBJ2-7|10|TRBV9|-
ASSENGYEQY
>TRBJ2-5|13|TRBV2|-
ASSGIGGLGETQY
>TRBJ2-3|13|TRBV5-1|-
ASSSGTSGTDTQY
>TRBJ1-1|12|TRBV5-1|-
ASRQGHGNTEAF
>TRBJ2-7|16|TRBV14|few
ASSQVEFRGSNSYEQY
>TRBJ1-2|15|TRBV15|-
ATSSGGTGPVDYGYT
>TRBJ2-1|10|TRBV27|-
ASRGFHNEQF
>TRBJ1-4|12|TRBV6-1|few
ASSELNWNEKLF
>TRBJ1-4|12|TRBV5-6|-
ASSYRGQAEKLF
>TRBJ1-2|12|TRBV2|-
ASSLATGMVGYT
>TRBJ2-7|14|TRBV5-4|-
ASSREMGQGSYEQY
>TRBJ2-7|14|TRBV29-1|-
SAGTSGRAGAYEQY
>TRBJ1-1|11|TRBV13|-
ASSLGGRTEAF
>TRBJ1-4|12|TRBV28|-
ASTDRVMGEKLF
>TRBJ2-7|11|TRBV27|few
ASSPSGSAWQY
>TRBJ2-7|15|TRBV2|-
ASRRVAGGPRSYEQY
>TRBJ1-1|10|TRBV7-9|-
ASSSKEEVAF
>TRBJ1-3|11|TRBV19|-
ASSSGSGNTIY
>TRBJ2-3|13|TRBV5-1|-
ASSLASGVGDTQY
>TRBJ1-3|12|TRBV9|-
ASSVQGAGNTIY
>TRBJ2-7|12|TRBV28|once
ASRASGETYEQY
>TRBJ1-5|11|TRBV18|few
ASSPGGDQPQH
>TRBJ1-2|9|TRBV7-2|-
ASSFPDTYT